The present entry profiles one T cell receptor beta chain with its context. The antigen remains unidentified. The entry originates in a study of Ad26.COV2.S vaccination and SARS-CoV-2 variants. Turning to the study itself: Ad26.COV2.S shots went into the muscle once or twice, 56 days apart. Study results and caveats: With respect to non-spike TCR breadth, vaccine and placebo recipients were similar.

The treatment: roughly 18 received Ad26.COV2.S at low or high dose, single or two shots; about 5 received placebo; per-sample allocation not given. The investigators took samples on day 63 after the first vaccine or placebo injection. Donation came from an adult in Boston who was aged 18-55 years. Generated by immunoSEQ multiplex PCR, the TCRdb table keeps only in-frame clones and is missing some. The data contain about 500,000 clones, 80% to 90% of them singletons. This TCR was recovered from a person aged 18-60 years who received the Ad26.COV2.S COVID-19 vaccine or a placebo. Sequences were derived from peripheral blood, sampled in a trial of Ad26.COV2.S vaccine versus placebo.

CDR3 protein: CASSVGTAISYEQYF. The CDR3 DNA reads as TGTGCCAGCAGCGTAGGGACAGCCATTTCCTACGAGCAGTACTTC. The gene calls are TRBV9 and TRBJ2-7; possible D gene TRBD1, 6 bases. This CDR3 contains 15 residues. The germline CDR1 and CDR2 sequences are SGDLS and YYNGEE. Between the trimmed V and J ends, which lost 0 bases and 1 base, there was a span of 11 bases.